This T cell receptor beta chain originates from a study of cytomegalovirus exposure and HLA in healthy donors. Primers included in the PCR were 60 Vbeta and 13 Jbeta primers. The protocol was immunoSEQ multiplex PCR, while the TCRdb copy is restricted to in-frame clones and leaves out a portion. The sample gives 120,000 to 150,000 clones, 60% to 80% of which show up once; 0.5% to 0.85% is in the top ten. Findings of the study overall: One variant, a missense change in DCLRE1C, was linked in a later analysis to TCR beta V- and J-gene trimming. Being indistinguishable, some V segments were excluded, TRBV6-2 and TRBV6-3 among them. Reportedly, fewer N-insertions than the roughly 700-donor mean appeared in an Asian-associated ancestry cluster in a later analysis. Earlier results showed most TCR beta V segments being productive about 87% or about 30% of the time.

V dropped 2 bases and J dropped 4; count of bases not matched to a gene: 8. This CDR3 is 16 amino acids long. Germline CDR1 LGHNA, CDR2 YSLEER. This clone was counted once. Its antigen is undetermined. The chain joins TRBV4-3 to TRBJ1-3; 7 positions match TRBD1. The sequenced sample was PBMCs. This receptor was obtained from a male donor in good health and CMV-seronegative. The CDR3 here is CASSQSDRMVGNTIYF. CDR3 nucleotides: TGCGCCAGCAGCCAATCGGACAGGATGGTAGGAAACACCATATATTTT.